This T cell receptor (beta chain) was found in a study of blood T cell repertoires in COVID-19. Study context: Researchers got acute and convalescent COVID-19 samples from the United States, Italy and Spain.

The CDR3 sequence is 14 residues long. Trimming cost V 2 bases and J 10 bases; bases outside gene matches: 9. CDR1 and CDR2 (germline): LGHDT, YNNKEL (reference sequence). Profiling relied on immunoSEQ multiplex PCR, and the TCRdb table lists in-frame clones only, not all of them. The profile shows around 40,000 clones, approximately 90% of them singletons. The sequence was collected from a human donor in a cohort sampled during active COVID-19. The sample taken for sequencing was peripheral blood. This chain uses TRBV3-1 (or the pseudogene TRBV3-2) with TRBJ1-1, with 8 positions matching TRBD1. The CDR3 DNA reads TGTGCCAGCAGCCAAAGGGTCCCCGGACAGGGAGCTTTCTTT. It translates to CASSQRVPGQGAFF.